Listed below are T cell receptor beta chains from one sample, sequenced in a study of T cell repertoires in cytomegalovirus infection. No antigen has been assigned to these receptors. TCRdb ran MiXCR on the reads and lists one entry per CDR3 protein. The sample carries approximately 910,000 distinct CDR3 sequences, about 33% recorded once. Sequences were derived from cultured CD8+ T cells from PBMCs, sampled from culture after CMV antigen stimulation. The receptor source for this set is a human donor in good health (CMV status not recorded). Some clones in this sample may be carry-over from other donors' samples. Each CDR3 is given with its conserved first and last residue. A D gene is named only where the DNA matches it firmly. Clone size is given for some rows only: seen once, a few or many times, or a class if the clone is expanded.

abundance: -; v_gene: TRBV12-3/TRBV12-4; j_gene: TRBJ1-6; d_gene: -; CDR3nt: TGTGCCAGCAGTTTAGGTTCCGGACCCCTCCACTTT; CDR3aa: CASSLGSGPLHF
abundance: many; v_gene: TRBV7-3; j_gene: TRBJ1-4; d_gene: TRBD1; CDR3nt: TGTGCCAGCAGCCCTGGGACAGGGGAAGAAAAACTGTTTTTT; CDR3aa: CASSPGTGEEKLFF
abundance: many; v_gene: TRBV6-6; j_gene: TRBJ2-7; d_gene: -; CDR3nt: TGTGCCAGCAGTCCCCCATCGGGGGAGCAGTACTTC; CDR3aa: CASSPPSGEQYF
abundance: few; v_gene: TRBV15; j_gene: TRBJ2-3; d_gene: TRBD2; CDR3nt: TGTGCCACCAGCAGAGAAGCGGGGGGGCCAGATACGCAGTATTTT; CDR3aa: CATSREAGGPDTQYF
abundance: -; v_gene: TRBV6-5; j_gene: TRBJ1-5; d_gene: -; CDR3nt: TGTGCCAGCAGTTACGGAGGGAACGGTCAGCCCCAGCATTTT; CDR3aa: CASSYGGNGQPQHF
abundance: many; v_gene: TRBV4-1; j_gene: TRBJ1-1; d_gene: -; CDR3nt: TGCGCCAGCAGCCAACCTGACAGGACCACTGAAGCTTTCTTT; CDR3aa: CASSQPDRTTEAFF
abundance: -; v_gene: TRBV7-9; j_gene: TRBJ1-1; d_gene: -; CDR3nt: TGTGCCAGCAGCTCCCCCTTCGGGACTGAAGCTTTCTTT; CDR3aa: CASSSPFGTEAFF
abundance: many; v_gene: TRBV12-3/TRBV12-4; j_gene: TRBJ2-7; d_gene: -; CDR3nt: TGTGCCAGCAGTCCAGGGACACCTTACGAGCAGTACTTC; CDR3aa: CASSPGTPYEQYF
abundance: few; v_gene: TRBV5-1; j_gene: TRBJ1-1; d_gene: -; CDR3nt: TGCGCCATCCGTACCCCAGGGGACACTGAAGCTTTCTTT; CDR3aa: CAIRTPGDTEAFF
abundance: -; v_gene: TRBV18; j_gene: TRBJ1-1; d_gene: -; CDR3nt: TGTGTCAGCTCACCCACAGGGACAGAAGCTTTCTTT; CDR3aa: CVSSPTGTEAFF
abundance: -; v_gene: TRBV10-3; j_gene: TRBJ2-2; d_gene: TRBD2; CDR3nt: TGTGCCATCAGTGAGTCAAGTACTAGCGGGGGTGTCTGGACCGGGGAGCTGTTTTTT; CDR3aa: CAISESSTSGGVWTGELFF
abundance: -; v_gene: TRBV6-5; j_gene: TRBJ2-2; d_gene: TRBD2; CDR3nt: TGTGCCAGCAGTTACTCGAGTTGGGAGGGGTTGAACACCGGGGAGCTGTTTTTT; CDR3aa: CASSYSSWEGLNTGELFF
abundance: few; v_gene: TRBV4-1; j_gene: TRBJ1-1; d_gene: -; CDR3nt: TGCGCCAGCAGCCAAGATAACGGGGTTACCCCGAACACTGAAGCTTTCTTT; CDR3aa: CASSQDNGVTPNTEAFF
abundance: few; v_gene: TRBV2; j_gene: TRBJ2-7; d_gene: -; CDR3nt: TGTGCCAGCAGTAGTCGTCGACAGAAAAGCTCCTACGAGCAGTACTTC; CDR3aa: CASSSRRQKSSYEQYF
abundance: -; v_gene: TRBV27; j_gene: TRBJ1-5; d_gene: -; CDR3nt: TGTGCCAGCAGTTGGACCGGGCCCCGGGATAGCCAGCCCCAGCATTTT; CDR3aa: CASSWTGPRDSQPQHF
abundance: -; v_gene: TRBV20-1; j_gene: TRBJ2-2; d_gene: -; CDR3nt: TGCAGTGCTAGTGGAGGGCGGGGCCTGAGCACCGGGGAGCTGTTTTTT; CDR3aa: CSASGGRGLSTGELFF
abundance: few; v_gene: TRBV12-3/TRBV12-4; j_gene: TRBJ1-4; d_gene: -; CDR3nt: TGTGCCAGCAGTTTAGGGGGGGGGAAAAGTAGGCCCGATGAAAAACTGTTTTTT; CDR3aa: CASSLGGGKSRPDEKLFF
abundance: many; v_gene: TRBV6-1; j_gene: TRBJ1-2; d_gene: -; CDR3nt: TGTGCCAGCAGCCCCGCCAGGAACTATGGCTACACCTTC; CDR3aa: CASSPARNYGYTF
abundance: -; v_gene: TRBV20-1; j_gene: TRBJ2-4; d_gene: -; CDR3nt: TGCAGTGCTAGAGATACGACAGCAGATTTTAACATTCAGTACTTC; CDR3aa: CSARDTTADFNIQYF
abundance: many; v_gene: TRBV7-9; j_gene: TRBJ2-3; d_gene: -; CDR3nt: TGTGCCAGCAGCTTAGAAGCCACAGATACGCAGTATTTT; CDR3aa: CASSLEATDTQYF
abundance: -; v_gene: TRBV29-1; j_gene: TRBJ1-4; d_gene: -; CDR3nt: TGCAGCGTAGGACGGGACACTCCTACTGAAAAACTGTTTTTT; CDR3aa: CSVGRDTPTEKLFF
abundance: few; v_gene: TRBV27; j_gene: TRBJ2-7; d_gene: -; CDR3nt: TGTGCCAGCAGTACCTCCGGGAGCTCCTACGAGCAGTACTTC; CDR3aa: CASSTSGSSYEQYF
abundance: -; v_gene: TRBV20-1; j_gene: TRBJ2-1; d_gene: -; CDR3nt: TGCAGTGCTAGAGATCCGGGAGTGGCTGGCAAGCAGTTCTTC; CDR3aa: CSARDPGVAGKQFF
abundance: few; v_gene: TRBV7-9; j_gene: TRBJ1-2; d_gene: -; CDR3nt: TGTGCCAGCAGCCCACCCAGCTGGTTCTATGGCTACACCTTC; CDR3aa: CASSPPSWFYGYTF
abundance: few; v_gene: TRBV7-7; j_gene: TRBJ2-5; d_gene: TRBD2; CDR3nt: TGTGCTAGCAGCTTAGCGGGGTCGGGGGAGCCACAAGAGACCCAGTACTTC; CDR3aa: CASSLAGSGEPQETQYF
abundance: many; v_gene: TRBV7-6; j_gene: TRBJ2-7; d_gene: TRBD1; CDR3nt: TGTGCCAGCAGCCACCCTTCCGGGACAGGGGCTCCCGCCAGCTCCTACGAGCAGTACTTC; CDR3aa: CASSHPSGTGAPASSYEQYF